The next 32 T cell receptor beta chains were all read from a single sample in a study of T cell responses to AZD1222 COVID-19 vaccine. The table came from immunoSEQ multiplex PCR; TCRdb's copy has only in-frame clones and leaves some out. The data show under 120,000 clones, about 95% seen once. The input for sequencing was peripheral blood, taken on day 0 of AZD1222 vaccination. These TCRs come from an adult in good health.

The chain couples TRBV7-8 to TRBJ2-4, with D perhaps matching TRBD2 (5 bases). The V end lost 3 bases, the J end lost 0 bases, and 9 bases lay between the germline ends. Germline lookup yields CDR1 SGHVS and CDR2 FQNEAQ. The CDR3 sequence is 15 residues long. CDR3 loop: CASSFQGLAKNIQYF. The CDR3 DNA is TGTGCCAGCAGCTTCCAAGGACTAGCCAAAAACATTCAGTACTTC.

The chain employs TRBV25-1 and TRBJ2-1; TRBD2 aligns across 8 bases. V was pared by 1 base and J by 7 bases, with 12 bases of the junction left unmatched. The CDR3 is 17 residues long. CDR1 and CDR2 from the germline V gene are MGHDK and SYGVNS. The CDR3 is CASSELRSGGAWNEQFF. Written as DNA, the CDR3 is TGTGCCAGCAGTGAATTAAGGTCCGGGGGGGCTTGGAATGAGCAGTTCTTC.

The rearrangement uses TRBV19 and TRBJ1-5; D unresolved. CDR3 length: 13 residues. Germline CDR1 LNHDA, CDR2 SQIVND (reference sequence). V was trimmed by 0 bases and J by 6 bases, leaving 6 bases between them. CDR3 sequence: CASSIDRGQPQHF. CDR3 bases: TGTGCCAGTAGTATAGATCGCGGTCAGCCCCAGCATTTT.

The chain has TRBV19 and TRBJ2-5; 11 bases fit TRBD1. The germline gives CDR1 LNHDA, CDR2 SQIVND (reference sequence). This CDR3 region has 15 residues. Unmatched junction bases numbered 6, after V lost 5 bases and J lost 4 bases. CDR3 region: CASSPQDRGRETQYF. CDR3 nucleotides: TGTGCCAGTAGTCCACAGGACAGGGGGCGAGAGACCCAGTACTTC.

The gene calls are TRBV3-1 (or the pseudogene TRBV3-2) and TRBJ1-3; tentatively, D is TRBD1 (6 bases). Germline loops: CDR1 LGHDT, CDR2 YNNKEL (reference sequence). The CDR3 spans 17 residues. The germline V and J ends were trimmed by 0 bases and 1 base, with 13 bases remaining between them. This CDR3 reads CASSQDGGQGSGNTIYF. DNA for the CDR3: TGTGCCAGCAGCCAAGACGGGGGCCAGGGTTCTGGAAACACCATATATTTT.

The gene calls are TRBV11-2 and TRBJ1-2, with a tentative D call TRBD1 (5 bases). The length of the CDR3 is 15 residues. V lost 0 bases and J 7 bases, leaving 15 bases between the germline ends. The germline gives CDR1 SGHAT, CDR2 FQNNGV. The CDR3 protein is CASSLDLGRAGGYTF. The CDR3 nucleotides are TGTGCCAGCAGCTTAGATCTGGGCAGGGCGGGTGGCTACACCTTC. The whole variable domain, remainder taken from reference TRBV11-2 and TRBJ1-2, is EAGVAQSPRYKIIEKRQSVAFWCNPISGHATLYWYQQILGQGPKLLIQFQNNGVVDDSQLPKDRFSAERLKGVDSTLKIQPAKLEDSAVYLCASSLDLGRAGGYTFGSGTRLTVV.

The chain recombines TRBV10-3 with TRBJ2-7; the D is unclear. The V end lost 11 bases, the J end lost 2 bases, and 7 bases lay between the germline ends. The germline V gene has CDR1 ENHRY and CDR2 SYGVKD. This CDR3 is 10 amino acids long. The CDR3 coding sequence is TGTGCCCAAACCCCCTACGAGCAGTACTTC. The encoded protein is CAQTPYEQYF.

The chain links TRBV7-6 to TRBJ2-1; 7 bases are shared with TRBD2. CDR1 and CDR2 from the germline V gene are SGHVS and FNYEAQ. The length of the CDR3 is 14 residues. V lost 8 bases to trimming and J lost 7 bases; unmatched junction nucleotides: 11. CDR3 bases: TGTGCCAGCTCGCCGTGGGGGGGTTCGAATGAGCAGTTCTTC. Translating it yields CASSPWGGSNEQFF.

V usage is TRBV30 and J usage is TRBJ1-2; no definite D call. V was pared by 2 bases and J by 4 bases, with 5 bases between. Germline CDR1 GTSNPN, CDR2 SVGIG (reference sequence). The CDR3 runs 11 residues. CDR3 in amino acids: CAWSLVYGYTF. As DNA, the CDR3 is TGTGCCTGGAGTCTCGTCTATGGCTACACCTTC.

This chain connects TRBV6-2 or TRBV6-3 to TRBJ1-1; 9 bases fit TRBD1. The V gene's germline CDR1 is MNHEY and CDR2 SVGEGT. This CDR3 is 14 amino acids long. Trimming took 4 bases from V and 3 from J; bases not matched to a gene: 3. CDR3 in amino acids: CASSLDRGDTEAFF. CDR3 sequence (DNA): TGTGCCAGCAGTTTAGACAGGGGGGACACTGAAGCTTTCTTT.

This rearrangement joins TRBV18 to TRBJ2-7; perhaps TRBD2 as D (6 bases). The CDR3 is made up of 15 amino acids. Germline V gene data show CDR1 as KGHSH and CDR2 as LQKENI. Deletions cut 3 bases from V and 0 bases from J, with 12 bases between. CDR3 DNA sequence: TGTGCCAGCTCACCGGGACTGCCTAACTCCTACGAGCAGTACTTC. It encodes CASSPGLPNSYEQYF. Combining the CDR3 with reference TRBV18 and TRBJ2-7 gives the whole variable domain NAGVMQNPRHLVRRRGQEARLRCSPMKGHSHVYWYRQLPEEGLKFMVYLQKENIIDESGMPKERFSAEFPKEGPSILRIQQVVRGDSAAYFCASSPGLPNSYEQYFGPGTRLTVT.

The chain couples TRBV7-2 to TRBJ1-1; the D gene is possibly TRBD1 (5 bases). Trimming took off 3 bases at V and 1 base at J, with 12 bases between the two ends. CDR3 length equals 15 residues. Germline V lookup: CDR1 SGHTA, CDR2 FQGNSA. CDR3 DNA sequence: TGTGCCAGCAGCTTGGGGCCAGGCTGGAACACTGAAGCTTTCTTT. As protein: CASSLGPGWNTEAFF.

The J gene is TRBJ1-3, the V gene TRBV4-3; D gene uncertain. Germline CDR1 is LGHNA and CDR2 is YSLEER. V was pared by 1 base and J by 0 bases, with 10 bases between. This CDR3 region has 16 residues. The CDR3, as DNA: TGCGCCAGCAGCCAAGTTGGGTCTCACTCTGGAAACACCATATATTTT. Translated: CASSQVGSHSGNTIYF.

The chain combines TRBV28 with TRBJ1-4; no firm D call. CDR3 size: 16 residues. Looked up from germline, CDR1 is MDHEN and CDR2 is SYDVKM. V lost 5 bases, J lost 3 bases, and 16 bases lay in between. For the CDR3, the DNA is TGTGCCAGCAGTCCACTCGCGGGGAGCTCTAATGAAAAACTGTTTTTT. Translating gives CASSPLAGSSNEKLFF.

V and J are TRBV30 and TRBJ1-1; 9 bases fit TRBD1. V was pared by 8 bases and J by 6 bases, with 19 bases of the junction left unmatched. Germline CDR1 reads GTSNPN; CDR2 reads SVGIG (reference sequence). CDR3 size: 16 residues. CDR3 loop: CARISMRTGAIPEAFF. CDR3 coding DNA: TGTGCCCGAATATCGATGAGGACAGGGGCTATTCCTGAAGCTTTCTTT.

This clone has only one observation. The rearrangement joins TRBV4-3 to TRBJ2-7; D is unresolved. CDR3 length: 14 residues. Looked up from germline, CDR1 is LGHNA and CDR2 is YSLEER. V was trimmed by 0 bases and J by 1 base, leaving 7 bases between them. CDR3 amino acids: CASSQDGSSYEQYF. The CDR3 DNA sequence: TGCGCCAGCAGCCAAGATGGGTCGTCCTACGAGCAGTACTTC.

This rearrangement joins TRBV11-2 to TRBJ2-1; TRBD2 matches at 11 bases. Germline V CDR1 and CDR2: SGHAT, FQNNGV. The J segment lost 5 bases and the V segment lost 5 bases, leaving 8 bases of the junction unmatched. This CDR3 region has 16 residues. CDR3 in amino acids: CASSPVAGGRHNEQFF. CDR3 nucleotide sequence: TGTGCCAGCAGCCCTGTAGCGGGGGGGCGGCACAATGAGCAGTTCTTC. Drawing the rest from reference TRBV11-2 and TRBJ2-1, the complete variable domain is EAGVAQSPRYKIIEKRQSVAFWCNPISGHATLYWYQQILGQGPKLLIQFQNNGVVDDSQLPKDRFSAERLKGVDSTLKIQPAKLEDSAVYLCASSPVAGGRHNEQFFGPGTRLTVL.

In the case of this clone: Other DNA sequences in the sample encode the same CDR3. The chain uses TRBV12-3 or TRBV12-4 and TRBJ1-1; D is unresolved. Trimming left V 6 bases short and J 1 base short, with 9 bases between. The CDR3 spans 13 residues. The CDR3 DNA is TGTGCCAGCAGCCTTACAGCGAACACTGAAGCTTTCTTT. Its protein product is CASSLTANTEAFF.

The rearrangement links TRBV28 to TRBJ1-6; possibly TRBD1 for D (5 bases). Germline V lookup: CDR1 MDHEN, CDR2 SYDVKM. This CDR3 is 14 amino acids long. Trimming pared 3 bases from V and 9 bases from J, leaving 12 bases between. The CDR3 sequence is CASSFQGGSSPLHF. The CDR3 DNA reads TGTGCCAGCAGTTTCCAGGGTGGGAGTTCACCCCTCCACTTT.

This chain links TRBV15 with TRBJ1-4; unclear D gene. V lost 3 bases to trimming and J lost 6 bases, with 23 bases between them. Germline values: CDR1 LNHNV, CDR2 YYDKDF (reference sequence). The CDR3 is 18 residues long. CDR3: CATSSTGRQLSTDEKLFF. The CDR3 coding sequence is TGTGCCACCAGCAGCACTGGACGGCAACTCAGCACGGATGAAAAACTGTTTTTT.

V usage is TRBV28 and J usage is TRBJ1-4, with D unclear. Germline V gives CDR1 MDHEN, CDR2 SYDVKM. The CDR3 spans 14 residues. V was pared by 8 bases and J by 4 bases, with 14 bases between. The CDR3 here is CASGGRAYNEKLFF. CDR3 nucleotides: TGTGCCAGCGGTGGACGGGCCTATAATGAAAAACTGTTTTTT.

The V and J genes are TRBV29-1 and TRBJ2-7; 8 bases fit TRBD1. Germline V gene data show CDR1 as SQVTM and CDR2 as ANQGSEA. Germline trimming cut 7 bases from V and 3 bases from J; bases unmatched to any gene: 2. This CDR3 contains 11 residues. CDR3 protein: CSAGQGYEQYF. Here the CDR3 DNA reads TGCAGCGCCGGACAGGGCTACGAGCAGTACTTC.

The chain couples TRBV28 to TRBJ2-2, with D hard to call. V gave up 5 bases and J gave up 6 bases, with 16 bases separating them. Germline V gene sequence: CDR1 MDHEN, CDR2 SYDVKM. The CDR3 contains 15 residues. The CDR3 reads CASSPTGPTSGELFF. CDR3 DNA: TGTGCCAGCAGTCCCACGGGTCCAACGTCCGGGGAGCTGTTTTTT. The full variable domain, with the rest looked up from reference TRBV28 and TRBJ2-2, is DVKVTQSSRYLVKRTGEKVFLECVQDMDHENMFWYRQDPGLGLRLIYFSYDVKMKEKGDIPEGYSVSREKKERFSLILESASTNQTSMYLCASSPTGPTSGELFFGEGSRLTVL.

V is TRBV27 and J is TRBJ1-1, with 10 positions matching TRBD1. The CDR3 has 15 amino acids. Looked up from germline, CDR1 is MNHEY and CDR2 is SMNVEV (reference sequence). The V segment lost 3 bases and the J segment 1 base; nucleotides outside the gene matches: 2. The CDR3 bases are TGTGCCAGCAGTTTCGGGGACAGGGGGAACACTGAAGCTTTCTTT. This sequence encodes CASSFGDRGNTEAFF.

The chain carries TRBV30 and TRBJ2-3; 7 nucleotides match TRBD2. V was clipped by 0 bases and J by 5 bases; unmatched bases: 11. Germline CDR1 is GTSNPN and CDR2 is SVGIG (reference sequence). This CDR3 has 16 amino acids. As DNA, the CDR3 is TGTGCCTGGAGTGTGGGTAGCGGGTGGAGAAGAGATACGCAGTATTTT. Encoded protein: CAWSVGSGWRRDTQYF.

V usage is TRBV3-1 (or the pseudogene TRBV3-2) and J usage is TRBJ1-6, with D possibly matching TRBD1 (6 bases). This CDR3 has 15 amino acids. Germline lookup yields CDR1 LGHDT and CDR2 YNNKEL (reference sequence). Trimming removed 2 bases at V and 1 base at J, with 6 bases between. CDR3 sequence: CASSQQGSYNSPLHF. The DNA of the CDR3 is TGTGCCAGCAGCCAACAGGGGTCCTATAATTCACCCCTCCACTTT.

V is TRBV7-6 and J is TRBJ1-2; the D is unclear. Germline CDR1 reads SGHVS; CDR2 reads FNYEAQ. CDR3 length: 15 amino acids. V dropped 1 base and J dropped 7 bases, with 16 bases sitting between them. CDR3 in amino acids: CASSLEAGGKGGYTF. The CDR3 coding sequence is TGTGCCAGCAGCTTAGAGGCAGGAGGAAAGGGTGGCTACACCTTC.

V is TRBV28 and J is TRBJ2-5; perhaps TRBD1 as D (5 bases). V lost 4 bases to trimming and J lost 5 bases, with 11 bases between them. Per germline, CDR1 MDHEN and CDR2 SYDVKM. The CDR3 is 13 amino acids. The CDR3 nucleotides are TGTGCCAGCAGTTCGGACAACTGGGAGACCCAGTACTTC. It encodes CASSSDNWETQYF.

The CDR3 reads CASFRTDSYGYTF. CDR3 nucleotides: TGTGCCAGTTTTAGGACGGACTCCTATGGCTACACCTTC. The chain is built from TRBV19 and TRBJ1-2; the D is unclear. CDR1 and CDR2 from the germline V gene are LNHDA and SQIVND (reference sequence). The CDR3 sequence is 13 residues long. Trimming took 8 bases from V and 4 from J, leaving 14 bases between them.

The gene calls are TRBV10-1 and TRBJ1-1; D gene unclear. Germline CDR1 is WNHNN and CDR2 is SYGVQD (reference sequence). This CDR3 spans 14 amino acids. V lost 2 bases and J lost 11, with 18 bases in between. CDR3 loop: CASSERAASGGAFF. In nucleotides, the CDR3 is TGCGCCAGCAGTGAGCGGGCAGCATCCGGCGGGGCTTTCTTT.

The chain recombines TRBV7-3 with TRBJ2-2; D is perhaps TRBD2 (6 bases). CDR1 and CDR2 (germline): SGHTA, FQGTGA. Between the trimmed V and J ends, which lost 1 base and 7 bases, there was a span of 16 bases. This CDR3 region has 16 residues. The CDR3 coding sequence is TGTGCCAGCAGCTTAATGGGGCAGGGAGGCGGCGGGGAGCTGTTTTTT. This translates into CASSLMGQGGGGELFF. Drawing the rest from reference TRBV7-3 and TRBJ2-2, the complete variable domain is GAGVSQTPSNKVTEKGKYVELRCDPISGHTALYWYRQSLGQGPEFLIYFQGTGAADDSGLPNDRFFAVRPEGSVSTLKIQRTERGDSAVYLCASSLMGQGGGGELFFGEGSRLTVL.

This clone was found once. V usage is TRBV5-1 and J usage is TRBJ2-5; 8 positions match TRBD2. The CDR3 has 18 residues. Looked up from germline, CDR1 is SGHRS and CDR2 is YFSETQ. With V trimmed by 6 bases and J by 3 bases, 19 bases remained unmatched. Here the CDR3 reads CASNKGVIAGGVEETQYF. The CDR3 DNA follows: TGCGCCAGCAACAAGGGGGTGATCGCGGGAGGCGTGGAAGAGACCCAGTACTTC.